This T cell receptor (beta chain) originates from a study of blood T cell repertoires in COVID-19. This study enrolled people aged about 18 to 100 from about two dozen US geographic areas. In this sample, this clone turned up once. This table comes from immunoSEQ multiplex PCR, and its TCRdb copy is limited to in-frame clones, with some not included. The sample has roughly 400,000 clones, more than 70% seen once. Germline CDR1 and CDR2: LGHNA and YNFKEQ. This CDR3 is built from 14 residues. The junction had 1 base not matched to a gene; V was cut back by 0 bases and J by 2 bases. The chain has TRBV4-2 and TRBJ2-7; 7 bases line up with TRBD2. The sample taken for sequencing was PBMCs or T cells enriched from blood (not recorded which). The sequence came from a woman under 30 who had been exposed to COVID-19. In nucleotides, the CDR3 is TGTGCCAGCAGCCAAGACCTAGCGGCCTACGAGCAGTACTTC. Protein product: CASSQDLAAYEQYF.